What follows are 17 T cell receptor beta chains derived from one specimen sequenced in a study of regulatory T cells in long-lasting Graves disease. The TCR beta library used iRepertoire HTBI primers with Arm-PCR amplification of CDR3. Each CDR3 protein gets one entry after TCRdb re-called the multiplex PCR reads with MiXCR. Of approximately 400,000 distinct CDR3 sequences listed, more than 20% were seen once; the top ten hold 20%. Time point noted: persistent/refractory GD, antithyroid drugs over 5 years with positive TRAb. With RNA extracted from PBMCs as input, the TCR library was made. The starting material was peripheral blood mononuclear cells (PBMCs), obtained when the disease was refractory, from a patient treated with antithyroid drugs. All receptors derive from a female donor with Graves disease.

The chain carries TRBV12-3 or TRBV12-4 and TRBJ2-1; possible D gene TRBD2, 6 bases. The CDR3 contains 15 residues. Trimming pared 7 bases from V and 9 bases from J, leaving 22 bases between. The CDR3 region is CASNFGGAFGSEQFF. CDR3 in DNA: TGTGCCAGCAATTTTGGGGGAGCGTTCGGGAGTGAGCAGTTCTTC.

The chain joins TRBV15 to TRBJ2-1; 10 bases line up with TRBD1. The CDR3 extends over 15 amino acids. Germline lookup yields CDR1 LNHNV and CDR2 YYDKDF (reference sequence). V gave up 1 base and J gave up 12 bases; unmatched junction bases: 9. CDR3 loop: CATSRAGTGVPGQFF. CDR3 DNA: TGTGCCACCAGCAGAGCGGGGACAGGGGTCCCAGGGCAGTTCTTC.

This clonotype appeared a few times. The V and J genes are TRBV20-1 and TRBJ1-5; D remains ambiguous. This CDR3 spans 14 amino acids. Trimming left V 5 bases short and J 0 bases short, with 11 bases between. Germline V CDR1 and CDR2: DFQATT, SNEGSKA (reference sequence). The CDR3 here is CSAPGEDSNQPQHF. The CDR3 DNA sequence: TGCAGTGCTCCCGGGGAAGATAGCAATCAGCCCCAGCATTTT.

In this sample, this clonotype turned up a few times. This sequence joins TRBV20-1 and TRBJ2-5; D is perhaps TRBD1 (6 bases). The CDR3 length is 14 residues. Trimming removed 3 bases from V and 7 bases from J, with 18 bases in between. Germline V gene sequence: CDR1 DFQATT, CDR2 SNEGSKA (reference sequence). The CDR3 reads CSARDQGFLSTQYF. The CDR3 nucleotides are TGCAGTGCTAGGGATCAGGGGTTTTTATCGACCCAGTACTTC.

This chain joins TRBV7-3 and TRBJ1-6; no firm D call. The CDR3 runs to 13 residues. Germline CDR1 reads SGHTA; CDR2 reads FQGTGA. Deletions cut 1 base from V and 9 bases from J, with 7 bases between. The CDR3 nucleotides are TGTGCCAGCAGCTTAAGTCCGGGTTCACCCCTCCACTTT. Residues: CASSLSPGSPLHF.

This clonotype was picked up a small number of times. CDR3 in amino acids: CASSQDYGSHNEKLFF. For the CDR3, the DNA is TGTGCCAGCAGCCAAGATTACGGCAGCCATAATGAAAAACTGTTTTTT. The genes are TRBV3-1 and TRBJ1-4, with no clear D. The CDR3 covers 16 residues. Trimming took off 0 bases at V and 4 bases at J, with 12 bases between the two ends. Germline V gene sequence: CDR1 LGHDT, CDR2 YNNKEL (reference sequence).

The chain joins TRBV7-9 to TRBJ2-7; 10 positions match TRBD2. The CDR3 sequence is 16 residues long. CDR1 and CDR2 from the germline V gene are SEHNR and FQNEAQ (reference sequence). The V and J ends lost 6 bases and 3 bases, in that order; junction bases with no gene match: 11. For the CDR3, the DNA is TGTGCCAGCAGTCCCCTTTTCGGACTAGCGGACTACGAGCAGTACTTC. This translates into CASSPLFGLADYEQYF. Full variable domain (rest looked up from reference TRBV7-9 and TRBJ2-7): DTGVSQNPRHKITKRGQNVTFRCDPISEHNRLYWYRQTLGQGPEFLTYFQNEAQLEKSRLLSDRFSAERPKGSFSTLEIQRTEQGDSAMYLCASSPLFGLADYEQYFGPGTRLTVT.

Many counts were recorded for this clonotype. The CDR3 DNA reads as TGTGCCAGCAGCTTAAAGTGGCTCGACGAGCAGTACTTC. Translating it yields CASSLKWLDEQYF. V and J are TRBV7-2 and TRBJ2-7; D call uncertain. Between the trimmed V and J ends, which lost 2 bases and 5 bases, there was a span of 10 bases. The CDR3 contains 13 residues. The V gene's germline CDR1 is SGHTA and CDR2 FQGNSA.

V and J are TRBV14 and TRBJ2-7, with D tentatively TRBD1 (5 bases). The germline V gene has CDR1 SGHDN and CDR2 FVKESK. V was trimmed by 3 bases and J by 5 bases, leaving 17 bases between them. There are 15 residues in the CDR3. The CDR3: CASSQAYRSTHEQYF. CDR3 in DNA: TGTGCCAGCAGCCAGGCATACAGGTCAACCCACGAGCAGTACTTC.

The chain couples TRBV11-2 to TRBJ2-2; a possible D gene is TRBD2 (6 bases). CDR3 size: 17 residues. The germline gives CDR1 SGHAT, CDR2 FQNNGV. V gave up 3 bases and J gave up 5 bases, with 19 bases separating them. CDR3 sequence: CASSLGPGEAGTGELFF. In DNA form, the CDR3 reads TGTGCCAGCAGCTTGGGGCCTGGGGAGGCCGGGACCGGGGAGCTGTTTTTT. Complete variable domain (other parts from reference TRBV11-2 and TRBJ2-2): EAGVAQSPRYKIIEKRQSVAFWCNPISGHATLYWYQQILGQGPKLLIQFQNNGVVDDSQLPKDRFSAERLKGVDSTLKIQPAKLEDSAVYLCASSLGPGEAGTGELFFGEGSRLTVL.

This clonotype was detected many times. The chain carries TRBV11-1 and TRBJ1-1, with D maybe TRBD1 (5 bases). Germline CDR1 and CDR2: SGHAT and FQDESV (reference sequence). V was trimmed by 5 bases and J by 2 bases, leaving 9 bases between them. The CDR3 extends over 13 amino acids. The CDR3: CASSPGPNTEAFF. CDR3 sequence (DNA): TGTGCCAGCAGCCCAGGGCCTAACACTGAAGCTTTCTTT.

This clonotype was counted at least ten times. The CDR3 coding sequence is TGTGCCAGCAGTGAAGTACATAGACCCTACGAGCAGTACTTC. Its protein is CASSEVHRPYEQYF. J is TRBJ2-7 and V is TRBV2, with unresolved D. The V and J ends lost 1 base and 2 bases respectively, with 9 bases between them. The CDR3 is made up of 14 amino acids. Germline V gene sequence: CDR1 SNHLY, CDR2 FYNNEI. Drawing the rest from reference TRBV2 and TRBJ2-7, the complete variable domain is EPEVTQTPSHQVTQMGQEVILRCVPISNHLYFYWYRQILGQKVEFLVSFYNNEISEKSEIFDDQFSVERPDGSNFTLKIRSTKLEDSAMYFCASSEVHRPYEQYFGPGTRLTVT.

The chain employs TRBV6-4 and TRBJ1-4; D is ambiguous. In germline, CDR1 is MRHNA, CDR2 SNTAGT. CDR3 length equals 15 residues. Deletions cut 5 bases from V and 0 bases from J, with 10 bases between. The CDR3 loop is CASSFEAATNEKLFF. CDR3 coding DNA: TGTGCCAGCAGTTTCGAGGCCGCAACTAATGAAAAACTGTTTTTT.

This clonotype was counted ten times or more. The gene calls are TRBV12-3 or TRBV12-4 and TRBJ2-7, with a tentative D call TRBD1 (6 bases). V shed 1 base and J shed 1 base, with 8 bases lying between them. This CDR3 comprises 14 residues. The CDR3 DNA follows: TGTGCCAGCAGTTTAGTGGGGGCGTCCTACGAGCAGTACTTC. Protein: CASSLVGASYEQYF.

This clonotype was observed many times. The rearrangement uses TRBV6-2 or TRBV6-3 and TRBJ1-2; D not certain. The CDR3 has 12 amino acids. Between the trimmed V and J ends, which lost 7 bases and 6 bases, there was a span of 12 bases. Germline values: CDR1 MNHEY, CDR2 SVGEGT. DNA of the CDR3: TGTGCCAGCAACCGGGGAAGCCATGGCTACACCTTC. Protein sequence: CASNRGSHGYTF.

The sample holds many counts of this clonotype. The chain couples TRBV30 to TRBJ2-5, with D perhaps matching TRBD2 (5 bases). V lost 1 base, J lost 7 bases, and 19 bases lay in between. The CDR3 has 15 amino acids. Per germline, CDR1 GTSNPN and CDR2 SVGIG (reference sequence). This chain's CDR3 is CAWSGLPDHRGTQYF. DNA for the CDR3: TGTGCCTGGAGTGGCCTTCCCGACCACCGGGGGACCCAGTACTTC.

The table lists this clonotype with many counts. This chain uses TRBV6-1 with TRBJ2-2; D possibly matches TRBD1 or TRBD2 (6 bases each). Looked up from germline, CDR1 is MNHNS and CDR2 is SASEGT. V dropped 6 bases and J dropped 7 bases, with 18 bases sitting between them. The CDR3 covers 15 residues. DNA of the CDR3: TGTGCCAGCAGGCCACTAGGGGGGCAAAGCGGGGAGCTGTTTTTT. Protein sequence: CASRPLGGQSGELFF.